The entry below describes one T cell receptor (beta chain). Its specificity is unknown. From germline, CDR1 is MNHEY and CDR2 SVGAGI. This CDR3 spans 16 amino acids. V shed 0 bases, J shed 5 bases, and the junction held 6 bases outside the gene matches. The data were taken from a study of human versus mouse CDR3 diversity and MHC coevolution. Study summary: immunoSEQ was reported to reach one in 200,000 T cells sensitivity.

Naive CD4 T cells were sorted as CD45RO-negative, CD62L-positive. Study-level findings and limits: Approximately 1.7 million TCR beta clonotypes were estimated for humans, the largest repertoire. In humans, T-cell selection involved more than 5 MHC II alleles.

Sequenced by immunoSEQ multiplex PCR; TCRdb stores in-frame clones only, minus some. This sample has roughly 86,000 clones; 93% occur once, and the top ten carry 1.2% to 1.5%. The clonotype originates from a person aged 30-70 years in good health. V is TRBV6-5 and J is TRBJ2-1, with 8 bases that match TRBD2. Sequencing was performed on naive CD4+ T cells from blood. The subset is: CD45RO-negative CD62L-positive naive CD4 T cells. The CDR3 loop is CASSYSAGVTHNEQFF. CDR3 DNA sequence: TGTGCCAGCAGTTACTCAGCGGGAGTAACCCACAATGAGCAGTTCTTC.